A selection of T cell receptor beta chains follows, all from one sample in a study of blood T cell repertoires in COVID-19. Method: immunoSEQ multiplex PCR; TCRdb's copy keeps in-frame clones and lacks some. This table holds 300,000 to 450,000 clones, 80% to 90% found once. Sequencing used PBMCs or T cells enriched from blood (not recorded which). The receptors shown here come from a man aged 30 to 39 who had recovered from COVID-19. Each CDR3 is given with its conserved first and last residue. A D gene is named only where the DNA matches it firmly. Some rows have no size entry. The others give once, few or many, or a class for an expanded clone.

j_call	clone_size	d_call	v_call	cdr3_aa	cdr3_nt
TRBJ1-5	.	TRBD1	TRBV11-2	CASSLSTGVGQPQHF	TGTGCCAGCAGCTTAAGTACAGGGGTAGGGCAGCCCCAGCATTTT
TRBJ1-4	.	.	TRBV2	CASNIQGGNEKLFF	TGTGCCAGCAACATACAGGGCGGGAATGAAAAACTGTTTTTT
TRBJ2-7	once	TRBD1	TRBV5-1	CASRSRDSYEQYF	TGCGCCAGCAGGAGCAGGGACAGCTACGAGCAGTACTTC
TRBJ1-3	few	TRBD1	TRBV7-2	CASIRDRVSGNTIYF	TGTGCCAGCATCAGGGACAGGGTCTCTGGAAACACCATATATTTT
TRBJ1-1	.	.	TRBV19	CASSSPGDTEAFF	TGTGCCAGTAGTAGCCCGGGGGACACTGAAGCTTTCTTT
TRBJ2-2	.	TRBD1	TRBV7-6	CASSFNRGINTGELFF	TGTGCCAGCAGCTTTAACAGGGGCATAAACACCGGGGAGCTGTTTTTT
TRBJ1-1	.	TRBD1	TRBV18	CASSPGQAKGMNTEAFF	TGTGCCAGCTCACCAGGACAGGCCAAAGGAATGAACACTGAAGCTTTCTTT
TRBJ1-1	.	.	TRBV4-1	CASSLAPTDTEAFF	TGCGCCAGCAGCCTAGCCCCAACGGACACTGAAGCTTTCTTT
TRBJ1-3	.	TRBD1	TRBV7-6	CASSLGPGQSNTIYF	TGTGCCAGCAGCTTAGGACCGGGACAGTCAAACACCATATATTTT
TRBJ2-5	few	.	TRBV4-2	CASSQNRESETQYF	TGTGCCAGCAGCCAGAACAGGGAGTCGGAGACCCAGTACTTC
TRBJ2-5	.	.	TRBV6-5	CASGLREVQETQYF	TGTGCCAGCGGACTTAGGGAGGTCCAAGAGACCCAGTACTTC
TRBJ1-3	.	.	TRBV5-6	CASSFEDRPGNTIYF	TGTGCCAGCAGCTTTGAAGACAGGCCAGGAAACACCATATATTTT
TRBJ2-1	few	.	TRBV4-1	CASSDRTKYEQFF	TGCGCCAGCAGTGACCGGACAAAATATGAGCAGTTCTTC
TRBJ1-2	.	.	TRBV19	CASSITGRGANYGYTF	TGTGCCAGTAGTATAACAGGGAGAGGAGCTAACTATGGCTACACCTTC
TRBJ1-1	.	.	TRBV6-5	CASKAGGTEAFF	TGTGCCAGCAAGGCGGGGGGCACTGAAGCTTTCTTT
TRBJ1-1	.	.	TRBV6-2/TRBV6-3	CASSTTRGTEAFF	TGTGCCAGCAGCACGACACGGGGCACTGAAGCTTTCTTT
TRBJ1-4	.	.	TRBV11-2	CASSLAGGPEKLFF	TGTGCCAGCAGCTTAGCGGGGGGGCCTGAAAAACTGTTTTTT
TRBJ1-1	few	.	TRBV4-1	CASSQGLLGLMNTEAFF	TGCGCCAGCAGCCAAGGTCTTCTGGGACTGATGAACACTGAAGCTTTCTTT
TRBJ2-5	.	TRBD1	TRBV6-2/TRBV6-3	CASSSTGTDSFYQETQYF	TGTGCCAGCAGTTCAACCGGGACAGACTCTTTCTACCAAGAGACCCAGTACTTC
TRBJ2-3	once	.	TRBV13	CASSLAGGSTDTQYF	TGTGCCAGCAGCTTAGCGGGGGGCTCCACAGATACGCAGTATTTT
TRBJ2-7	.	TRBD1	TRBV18	CASAPPGQGHYEQYF	TGTGCCAGCGCCCCCCCGGGACAGGGTCACTACGAGCAGTACTTC
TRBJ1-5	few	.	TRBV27	CASSHLQAGNQPQHF	TGTGCCAGCAGTCACCTACAGGCGGGCAATCAGCCCCAGCATTTT
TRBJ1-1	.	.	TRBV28	CASSLFTTNNAEAFF	TGTGCCAGCAGTTTATTTACGACAAACAACGCTGAAGCTTTCTTT
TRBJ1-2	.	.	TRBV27	CASSLLGRFDGYTF	TGTGCCAGCAGTTTATTGGGGCGCTTCGATGGCTACACCTTC
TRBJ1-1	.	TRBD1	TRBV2	CASSVSGTGTIAFF	TGTGCCAGCAGTGTTTCCGGGACAGGGACGATTGCTTTCTTT
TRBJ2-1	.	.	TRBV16	CASSQSARDNEQFF	TGTGCCAGCAGCCAATCCGCCAGGGATAATGAGCAGTTCTTC
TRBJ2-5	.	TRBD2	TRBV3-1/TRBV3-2	CASSVIGSSGGLQVETQYF	TGTGCCAGCAGCGTGATCGGAAGTAGCGGGGGGTTACAAGTGGAGACCCAGTACTTC
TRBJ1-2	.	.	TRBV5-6	CASSLTGDYGYTF	TGTGCCAGCAGCTTAACTGGTGACTATGGCTACACCTTC